This TCR beta chain stems from a study of human T cells and chemical hapten exposure. Study summary: 2% DPC applied to a 2 cm by 2 cm arm area sensitized donors.

V gave up 2 bases and J gave up 1 base, with 5 bases separating them. The CDR3 contains 13 residues. The germline gives CDR1 MNHEY, CDR2 SVGAGI. The table lists this clonotype with many counts. Time point indicated: pre-sensitization, week 0. Described treatment: therapeutic diphenylcyclopropenone sensitization with weekly scalp DPC. TCRdb called the RACE reads again in MiXCR, with one record for every CDR3 protein. This table has 270,000 or so distinct CDR3 sequences, roughly 8% appearing once. The chain recombines TRBV6-5 with TRBJ2-5; D call uncertain. The source material was whole blood, sampled in connection with sensitization to the hapten diphenylcyclopropenone (DPC). This TCR was sampled from a man between 18 and 35 years old with alopecia areata. Some clones in this sample may be carry-over from other donors' samples. The CDR3 region has the DNA TGTGCCAGCAGTTACGGGCCCCAAGAGACCCAGTACTTC. It codes for CASSYGPQETQYF.